Listed below are T cell receptor beta chains from one sample, sequenced in a study of shared clonotypes between healthy human individuals. Generated by immunoSEQ multiplex PCR, the TCRdb table keeps only in-frame clones and is missing some. The sample holds over a million clones, roughly 96% seen once. The sequenced sample was naive CD4+ T cells sorted from blood. The receptors come from a man aged 25 to 40 in good health. CDR3s include the opening cysteine and the closing phenylalanine or tryptophan. Each record gives: clone size, V gene, D gene, J gene, CDR3 DNA, CDR3 protein. The D gene is left open where the match is weak. For some rows the clone size is stated as once, few or many, or as a class when expanded; others skip it.

size: .
V: TRBV2
D: TRBD2
J: TRBJ2-3
DNA: TGTGCCAGCAGAGATATCAGACTAGCGCTGAGCACAGATACGCAGTATTTT
CDR3: CASRDIRLALSTDTQYF

size: .
V: TRBV5-1
D: TRBD2
J: TRBJ2-1
DNA: TGCGCCAGCAGCTCGGGACTAGCGGGTAGGGAGCAGTTCTTC
CDR3: CASSSGLAGREQFF

size: .
V: TRBV11-2
D: .
J: TRBJ1-3
DNA: TGTGCCAGCAGCTTAGTCCGGGGCCCAGGAAACACCATATATTTT
CDR3: CASSLVRGPGNTIYF

size: .
V: TRBV5-5
D: .
J: TRBJ2-5
DNA: TGTGCCAGCAGCTTCAGACAAACTCAAGAGACCCAGTACTTC
CDR3: CASSFRQTQETQYF

size: .
V: TRBV18
D: .
J: TRBJ2-7
DNA: TGTGCCAGCTCACCTCTAGAATCCTACGAGCAGTACTTC
CDR3: CASSPLESYEQYF

size: .
V: TRBV7-9
D: TRBD2
J: TRBJ2-1
DNA: TGTGCCAGCAGTAACCTAGCGGGGGCTAACAATGAGCAGTTCTTC
CDR3: CASSNLAGANNEQFF

size: .
V: TRBV27
D: TRBD2
J: TRBJ2-7
DNA: TGTGCCAGCAGTTTTGAGGGAGGGGCCTCCTACGAGCAGTACTTC
CDR3: CASSFEGGASYEQYF

size: .
V: TRBV5-6
D: .
J: TRBJ2-2
DNA: TGTGCCAGCAGCTTGGTTTCGGGGGCCGGGGAGCTGTTTTTT
CDR3: CASSLVSGAGELFF

size: .
V: TRBV5-1
D: TRBD2
J: TRBJ2-1
DNA: TGCGCCAGCAGCCCTTTAGCGGGAAGGGCCAACGATGAGCAGTTCTTC
CDR3: CASSPLAGRANDEQFF

size: .
V: TRBV9
D: TRBD1
J: TRBJ1-1
DNA: TGTGCCAGCAGCCCCCGCCAGGGGGAGGGGGCGAGTACTGAAGCTTTCTTT
CDR3: CASSPRQGEGASTEAFF

size: .
V: TRBV4-3
D: TRBD1
J: TRBJ1-1
DNA: TGCGCCAGCAGCCAAGATAGTACAGGGGGCCAAATTGAAGCTTTCTTT
CDR3: CASSQDSTGGQIEAFF

size: .
V: TRBV5-1
D: TRBD1
J: TRBJ1-2
DNA: TGCGCCAGCAGCGGATGGACAGGGGATAACTATGGCTACACCTTC
CDR3: CASSGWTGDNYGYTF

size: .
V: TRBV28
D: TRBD1
J: TRBJ2-7
DNA: TGTGCCAGCACTTCCCAGGGGGAAAGCTCCTACGAGCAGTACTTC
CDR3: CASTSQGESSYEQYF

size: .
V: TRBV5-1
D: .
J: TRBJ2-1
DNA: TGCGCCAGCAGCCCGGGGTCGGACTACTCCTACAATGAGCAGTTCTTC
CDR3: CASSPGSDYSYNEQFF

size: few
V: TRBV7-9
D: .
J: TRBJ2-7
DNA: TGTGCCAGCAGCTTATCGGGAGTGCTGTACGAGCAGTACTTC
CDR3: CASSLSGVLYEQYF

size: .
V: TRBV7-9
D: .
J: TRBJ1-2
DNA: TGTGCCAGCAGCCCACCGGGCTTCTATGGCTACACCTTC
CDR3: CASSPPGFYGYTF

size: .
V: TRBV7-2
D: .
J: TRBJ2-7
DNA: TGTGCCAGCAGCTTGTCTGCGGGTAGCTCCTACGAGCAGTACTTC
CDR3: CASSLSAGSSYEQYF

size: .
V: TRBV6-5
D: .
J: TRBJ1-5
DNA: TGTGCCAGCACGGGCCGGGGTGGGCACAATCAGCCCCAGCATTTT
CDR3: CASTGRGGHNQPQHF

size: .
V: TRBV6-1
D: .
J: TRBJ1-1
DNA: TGTGCCAGCAGTGAGGTGGGACTCTACACTGAAGCTTTCTTT
CDR3: CASSEVGLYTEAFF

size: .
V: TRBV5-4
D: .
J: TRBJ2-5
DNA: TGTGCCAGCAGCTTCCGGGGTGTCCCGACAAGCAGAAAAGAGACCCAGTACTTC
CDR3: CASSFRGVPTSRKETQYF

size: .
V: TRBV7-9
D: TRBD1
J: TRBJ1-2
DNA: TGTGCCAGCAGCCCGGACAGGGGCGGCTACACCTTC
CDR3: CASSPDRGGYTF

size: .
V: TRBV28
D: .
J: TRBJ2-5
DNA: TGTGCCAGCAGTCAACAGGGTCCGGGGGAGACCCAGTACTTC
CDR3: CASSQQGPGETQYF

size: .
V: TRBV7-2
D: .
J: TRBJ2-7
DNA: TGTGCCAGCAGCTTAGAGCGACTAGGAACCTACGAGCAGTACTTC
CDR3: CASSLERLGTYEQYF

size: .
V: TRBV9
D: .
J: TRBJ1-4
DNA: TGTGCCAGCAGCGTAGGGACGGGTGCAACTAATGAAAAACTGTTTTTT
CDR3: CASSVGTGATNEKLFF

size: .
V: TRBV18
D: .
J: TRBJ2-5
DNA: TGTGCCAGCTCACCGCAGGGTTTGAGGAAGACCCAGTACTTC
CDR3: CASSPQGLRKTQYF

size: .
V: TRBV19
D: .
J: TRBJ2-6
DNA: TGTGCCAGTAGTACACCACCCGGACCTGGGGCCAACGTCCTGACTTTC
CDR3: CASSTPPGPGANVLTF

size: .
V: TRBV2
D: .
J: TRBJ2-5
DNA: TGTGCCAGCAGTTATAGGGGGACCCAGTACTTC
CDR3: CASSYRGTQYF

size: .
V: TRBV10-2
D: .
J: TRBJ1-4
DNA: TGCGCCAGCAGTGAGATTTCGGGAAAACTGTTTTTT
CDR3: CASSEISGKLFF

size: .
V: TRBV2
D: .
J: TRBJ1-5
DNA: TGTGCCAGCAATCTGGGCAGATATAGCAATCAGCCCCAGCATTTT
CDR3: CASNLGRYSNQPQHF

size: .
V: TRBV5-1
D: .
J: TRBJ2-1
DNA: TGCGCCAGCAGCACCATCGGGGCCGGGAGCGATGAGCAGTTCTTC
CDR3: CASSTIGAGSDEQFF

size: .
V: TRBV15
D: .
J: TRBJ2-3
DNA: TGTGCCACCAGCAGGAGGAGCGGTCGATCAGATACGCAGTATTTT
CDR3: CATSRRSGRSDTQYF

size: .
V: TRBV27
D: .
J: TRBJ2-7
DNA: TGTGCCAGCAGACTGGGGGAGGCCTACGAGCAGTACTTC
CDR3: CASRLGEAYEQYF